A single sample is the source of the 12 T cell receptor beta chains below, sequenced in a study of radiation and T cells in renal cell carcinoma. Clones were sequenced by immunoSEQ multiplex PCR, and TCRdb holds only the in-frame ones, with some missing. The data contain about 9,700 clones, over 55% of them singletons. Treatment described: treatment-naive control, cytoreductive nephrectomy. The sample in question was tumor tissue, obtained from a patient whose treatment was nephrectomy without radiotherapy. The source is a man aged 55-75 years with renal cell carcinoma.

The rearrangement links TRBV19 to TRBJ2-1; the match to TRBD2 covers 9 bases. There are 17 residues in the CDR3. Trimming removed 3 bases from V and 1 base from J; junction bases left unmatched: 7. Germline values: CDR1 LNHDA, CDR2 SQIVND (reference sequence). The CDR3 DNA reads TGTGCCAGTAGTATTAGTTTGCTAGCGGGGTCCTACAATGAGCAGTTCTTC. It codes for CASSISLLAGSYNEQFF.

The V call is TRBV19, the J call TRBJ1-2; D is ambiguous. Trimming shortened V by 3 bases and J by 2 bases, and 10 bases separated the two germline ends. Germline V gives CDR1 LNHDA, CDR2 SQIVND (reference sequence). CDR3 length: 14 residues. The CDR3, as DNA: TGTGCCAGTAGTATCCCGACGGACAACTATGGCTACACCTTC. Its translation is CASSIPTDNYGYTF.

The chain combines TRBV19 with TRBJ1-5, with 9 bases lining up with TRBD1. This CDR3 has 15 amino acids. Germline assignment: CDR1 LNHDA and CDR2 SQIVND (reference sequence). V lost 8 bases and J lost 5; bases outside the gene matches: 10. CDR3 DNA: TGTGCCAGTCACAAAGGACAGGGGAGTCATCAGCCCCAGCATTTT. Encoded protein: CASHKGQGSHQPQHF.

This chain uses TRBV14 with TRBJ2-1, with D perhaps matching TRBD2 (5 bases). This CDR3 is 18 amino acids long. The ends were cut back, 4 bases at V and 0 bases at J, with 19 bases in the middle. Germline V CDR1 and CDR2: SGHDN, FVKESK. CDR3 nucleotide sequence: TGTGCCAGCAGCCGCGGGCTACTCAATATTAGCTCCTACAATGAGCAGTTCTTC. Encoded protein: CASSRGLLNISSYNEQFF.

This clone was seen more than once but under ten times. The chain is built from TRBV10-3 and TRBJ1-2; possible D gene TRBD1, 5 bases. The CDR3 spans 13 residues. Deletions cut 10 bases from V and 4 bases from J, with 16 bases between. The germline V gene has CDR1 ENHRY and CDR2 SYGVKD. The CDR3 is CATASRDGYGYTF. The CDR3 nucleotides read TGTGCCACCGCCTCCCGGGACGGCTATGGCTACACCTTC.

The chain has TRBV11-3 and TRBJ2-7, with D possibly being TRBD2 (6 bases). The germline V and J ends were trimmed by 0 bases and 5 bases, with 17 bases remaining between them. This CDR3 has 16 residues. In germline, CDR1 is SGHNT, CDR2 YENEEA. The CDR3 region is CASSLDRVGGSDEQYF. The CDR3, as DNA: TGTGCCAGCAGCTTAGACCGCGTGGGGGGTTCGGACGAGCAGTACTTC.

This clone was counted once. The chain joins TRBV19 to TRBJ1-1; D is undetermined. In germline, CDR1 is LNHDA, CDR2 SQIVND (reference sequence). V was shortened by 7 bases and J by 3 bases, with 12 bases between the two germline ends. This CDR3 comprises 13 residues. This CDR3 is CASTRARDTEAFF. The CDR3 bases are TGTGCCAGTACCCGAGCTAGGGACACTGAAGCTTTCTTT. Complete variable domain (other parts from reference TRBV19 and TRBJ1-1): DGGITQSPKYLFRKEGQNVTLSCEQNLNHDAMYWYRQDPGQGLRLIYYSQIVNDFQKGDIAEGYSVSREKKESFPLTVTSAQKNPTAFYLCASTRARDTEAFFGQGTRLTVV.

V and J are TRBV6-4 and TRBJ2-2; the D is unclear. The CDR3 loop spans 13 amino acids. The V end was cut by 0 bases, the J end by 7 bases, with 6 bases between. CDR1 is MRHNA and CDR2 is SNTAGT in the germline V gene. CDR3 bases: TGTGCCAGCAGTGACTCAAGTAGCGGGGAGCTGTTTTTT. This codes for CASSDSSSGELFF.

The V call is TRBV11-2, the J call TRBJ2-1, with 9 bases identical to TRBD2. Germline values: CDR1 SGHAT, CDR2 FQNNGV. The length of the CDR3 is 15 residues. V lost 1 base, J lost 7 bases, and 5 bases stayed unmatched. The CDR3, as DNA: TGTGCCAGCAGCTTAGTGGGACTAGCAGTAAATGAGCAGTTCTTC. Translating it yields CASSLVGLAVNEQFF.

The genes are TRBV4-3 and TRBJ2-1; D is uncertain. Looked up from germline, CDR1 is LGHNA and CDR2 is YSLEER. Trimming took off 0 bases at V and 4 bases at J, with 10 bases between the two ends. There are 15 residues in the CDR3. CDR3: CASSQDGFTYNEQFF. The CDR3 region has the DNA TGCGCCAGCAGCCAAGATGGCTTTACTTACAATGAGCAGTTCTTC.

This chain links TRBV25-1 with TRBJ1-4, with D uncertain. Germline V gives CDR1 MGHDK, CDR2 SYGVNS. The V end was cut by 1 base, the J end by 4 bases, with 10 bases between. The CDR3 spans 15 residues. The DNA of the CDR3 is TGTGCCAGCAGTGAATCACAGATTCGTAATGAAAAACTGTTTTTT. Its protein product is CASSESQIRNEKLFF. Full variable domain (rest looked up from reference TRBV25-1 and TRBJ1-4): EADIYQTPRYLVIGTGKKITLECSQTMGHDKMYWYQQDPGMELHLIHYSYGVNSTEKGDLSSESTVSRIRTEHFPLTLESARPSHTSQYLCASSESQIRNEKLFFGSGTQLSVL.

V and J are TRBV5-4 and TRBJ2-1; 9 bases are a match to TRBD1. The CDR3 extends over 15 amino acids. The V segment lost 2 bases and the J segment 2 bases; nucleotides outside the gene matches: 2. The germline CDR1 and CDR2 sequences are SGHNT and YYREEE (reference sequence). The CDR3 DNA reads TGTGCCAGCAGCTTCAACAGGGGGCCCTACAATGAGCAGTTCTTC. It yields the protein CASSFNRGPYNEQFF.